A selection of T cell receptor beta chains follows, all from one sample in a study of control samples from healthy donors and cancer patients. TCRdb keeps only in-frame clones here, not all; method: immunoSEQ multiplex PCR. The sample has around 150,000 clones, 80% to 90% seen once. The sequenced sample was blood. These receptors originate from a man between 25 and 39 years old in good health. CDR3s include the opening cysteine and the closing phenylalanine or tryptophan. The D gene is left open where the match is weak. Clone size is stated in some rows and not others, as once, few, many or a class when expanded.

j_gene: TRBJ1-6
v_gene: TRBV7-9
len: 16
d_gene: .
abundance: .
CDR3nt: TGTGCCAGCAGCTTAGAAGGACGGGCCACAAATTCACCCCTCCACTTT
CDR3aa: CASSLEGRATNSPLHF

j_gene: TRBJ2-2
v_gene: TRBV5-4
len: 15
d_gene: TRBD1
abundance: .
CDR3nt: TGTGCCAGCAGCCGACAGGGAGTAGTAACCGGGGAGCTGTTTTTT
CDR3aa: CASSRQGVVTGELFF

j_gene: TRBJ1-1
v_gene: TRBV7-9
len: 16
d_gene: TRBD1
abundance: .
CDR3nt: TGTGCCAGCAGCTTGAGTATGGGGACAGCGAACACTGAAGCTTTCTTT
CDR3aa: CASSLSMGTANTEAFF

j_gene: TRBJ1-2
v_gene: TRBV18
len: 14
d_gene: TRBD1
abundance: .
CDR3nt: TGTGCCAGCTCACCAGACAGGGCAACCTATGGCTACACCTTC
CDR3aa: CASSPDRATYGYTF

j_gene: TRBJ2-2
v_gene: TRBV6-1
len: 14
d_gene: .
abundance: .
CDR3nt: TGTGCCAGCAGTGAATCAGGAGTACTAGGGGAGCTGTTTTTT
CDR3aa: CASSESGVLGELFF

j_gene: TRBJ2-1
v_gene: TRBV15
len: 16
d_gene: .
abundance: .
CDR3nt: TGTGCCACCAGCAGAGTCGGTCAAGACTCCTACAATGAGCAGTTCTTC
CDR3aa: CATSRVGQDSYNEQFF

j_gene: TRBJ2-5
v_gene: TRBV6-5
len: 14
d_gene: .
abundance: .
CDR3nt: TGTGCCAGCAGGAGGGGTTTGGGCCAAGAGACCCAGTACTTC
CDR3aa: CASRRGLGQETQYF

j_gene: TRBJ2-7
v_gene: TRBV29-1
len: 13
d_gene: TRBD2
abundance: .
CDR3nt: TGCAGCGGCAGACTAGCGGGAGGACGCGAGCAGTACTTC
CDR3aa: CSGRLAGGREQYF

j_gene: TRBJ2-5
v_gene: TRBV25-1
len: 16
d_gene: .
abundance: .
CDR3nt: TGTGCCAGCAGTGATCCTTTGAGTCAGGGAAGGAAGACCCAGTACTTC
CDR3aa: CASSDPLSQGRKTQYF

j_gene: TRBJ1-2
v_gene: TRBV11-2
len: 13
d_gene: .
abundance: .
CDR3nt: TGTGCCAGCAGCCCGGACAGAAGTATTGGCTACACCTTC
CDR3aa: CASSPDRSIGYTF

j_gene: TRBJ1-2
v_gene: TRBV7-9
len: 15
d_gene: .
abundance: .
CDR3nt: TGTGCCAGCAGCTTAGCACACAGCCGACTCTATGGCTACACCTTC
CDR3aa: CASSLAHSRLYGYTF

j_gene: TRBJ2-1
v_gene: TRBV5-1
len: 13
d_gene: TRBD2
abundance: .
CDR3nt: TGCGCCAGCGGCAGCGGGGGCCCTACCGAGCAGTTCTTC
CDR3aa: CASGSGGPTEQFF

j_gene: TRBJ1-2
v_gene: TRBV4-1
len: 13
d_gene: .
abundance: few
CDR3nt: TGCGCCAGCAGCCAAGGGGTTAACTATGGCTACACCTTC
CDR3aa: CASSQGVNYGYTF

j_gene: TRBJ2-5
v_gene: TRBV5-4
len: 15
d_gene: TRBD1
abundance: .
CDR3nt: TGTGCCAGCAGCTTCCGGACAGGGAATGGGGAGACCCAGTACTTC
CDR3aa: CASSFRTGNGETQYF

j_gene: TRBJ2-1
v_gene: TRBV6-6
len: 13
d_gene: .
abundance: .
CDR3nt: TGTGCCAGCAGGTCACAGGGACCTAATGAGCAGTTCTTC
CDR3aa: CASRSQGPNEQFF

j_gene: TRBJ2-2
v_gene: TRBV19
len: 14
d_gene: TRBD2
abundance: once
CDR3nt: TGTGCCAGTAACGGACTAGTAAACACCGGGGAGCTGTTTTTT
CDR3aa: CASNGLVNTGELFF

j_gene: TRBJ1-2
v_gene: TRBV12-3/TRBV12-4
len: 11
d_gene: .
abundance: .
CDR3nt: TGTGCCAGCATGGCAGGAGTAGGCTACACCTTC
CDR3aa: CASMAGVGYTF

j_gene: TRBJ2-5
v_gene: TRBV5-1
len: 15
d_gene: TRBD1
abundance: .
CDR3nt: TGCGCCAGCAGCGACAAGGACAGGGGGCGGGAGACCCAGTACTTC
CDR3aa: CASSDKDRGRETQYF

j_gene: TRBJ2-1
v_gene: TRBV6-6
len: 16
d_gene: .
abundance: .
CDR3nt: TGTGCCAGCTCAACCTTCAGGGGAAGCTCCTACAATGAGCAGTTCTTC
CDR3aa: CASSTFRGSSYNEQFF

j_gene: TRBJ1-1
v_gene: TRBV2
len: 16
d_gene: .
abundance: .
CDR3nt: TGTGCCAGCAGGGTGAACATAGGACGGCAGAACACTGAAGCTTTCTTT
CDR3aa: CASRVNIGRQNTEAFF

j_gene: TRBJ1-2
v_gene: TRBV25-1
len: 11
d_gene: .
abundance: .
CDR3nt: TGTGCCAGCAGTGAAGGGGAAGGCTACACCTTC
CDR3aa: CASSEGEGYTF

j_gene: TRBJ2-1
v_gene: TRBV7-2
len: 15
d_gene: .
abundance: .
CDR3nt: TGTGCCAGCAGCTCGGGCCCCAGGGCGGACTATGAGCAGTTCTTC
CDR3aa: CASSSGPRADYEQFF

j_gene: TRBJ1-2
v_gene: TRBV5-1
len: 15
d_gene: .
abundance: .
CDR3nt: TGCGCCAGCAGCTTGGTACCGGGGAGTCCCTATGGCTACACCTTC
CDR3aa: CASSLVPGSPYGYTF

j_gene: TRBJ2-1
v_gene: TRBV4-1
len: 10
d_gene: .
abundance: .
CDR3nt: TGCGCCAGCGGAGGAAATGAGCAGTTCTTC
CDR3aa: CASGGNEQFF

j_gene: TRBJ1-6
v_gene: TRBV3-1/TRBV3-2
len: 13
d_gene: .
abundance: .
CDR3nt: TGTGCCAGCAGCCAAGGGGTAAGATCACCCCTCCACTTT
CDR3aa: CASSQGVRSPLHF

j_gene: TRBJ1-2
v_gene: TRBV7-9
len: 14
d_gene: .
abundance: .
CDR3nt: TGTGCCAGCAGAGAGGTTGTGGTCGGGGATGGCTACACCTTC
CDR3aa: CASREVVVGDGYTF

j_gene: TRBJ2-5
v_gene: TRBV10-3
len: 12
d_gene: .
abundance: .
CDR3nt: TGTGCCATCAGTGAGTCGCAAGAGACCCAGTACTTC
CDR3aa: CAISESQETQYF

j_gene: TRBJ1-5
v_gene: TRBV7-9
len: 15
d_gene: .
abundance: .
CDR3nt: TGTGCCAGCAGCCAGGCCGTGGGTAACAATCAGCCCCAGCATTTT
CDR3aa: CASSQAVGNNQPQHF

j_gene: TRBJ1-2
v_gene: TRBV4-3
len: 12
d_gene: .
abundance: .
CDR3nt: TGCGCCAGCAGCCAAGCTCCCGGTGGCTACACCTTC
CDR3aa: CASSQAPGGYTF

j_gene: TRBJ1-1
v_gene: TRBV6-4
len: 14
d_gene: .
abundance: few
CDR3nt: TGTGCCAGCAGGGTGGATATGGGGAACACTGAAGCTTTCTTT
CDR3aa: CASRVDMGNTEAFF

j_gene: TRBJ2-7
v_gene: TRBV5-4
len: 15
d_gene: TRBD1
abundance: .
CDR3nt: TGTGCCAGCAGCGCCGGGACAGGGGGCGGAGGCAATCAGTACTTC
CDR3aa: CASSAGTGGGGNQYF

j_gene: TRBJ2-2
v_gene: TRBV11-2
len: 15
d_gene: TRBD2
abundance: .
CDR3nt: TGTGCCAGCAGCCAAAGGGGCGGGGGGACCGGGGAGCTGTTTTTT
CDR3aa: CASSQRGGGTGELFF

j_gene: TRBJ2-1
v_gene: TRBV7-7
len: 15
d_gene: .
abundance: .
CDR3nt: TGTGCCAGCAGCTCTTCGTCCGGGACCAGCAATGAGCAGTTCTTC
CDR3aa: CASSSSSGTSNEQFF

j_gene: TRBJ2-1
v_gene: TRBV6-5
len: 15
d_gene: TRBD1
abundance: few
CDR3nt: TGTGCCAGCAGTTACGGGGCAGGGGGCGGCTATGAGCAGTTCTTC
CDR3aa: CASSYGAGGGYEQFF

j_gene: TRBJ2-7
v_gene: TRBV19
len: 15
d_gene: TRBD2
abundance: .
CDR3nt: TGTGCCAGTAGGTTACTAGCGGGAGGCTCCTACGAGCAGTACTTC
CDR3aa: CASRLLAGGSYEQYF

j_gene: TRBJ1-5
v_gene: TRBV5-1
len: 15
d_gene: .
abundance: .
CDR3nt: TGCGCCAGCAGCTTGGAAGGGACGAGAAATCAGCCCCAGCATTTT
CDR3aa: CASSLEGTRNQPQHF

j_gene: TRBJ2-1
v_gene: TRBV15
len: 15
d_gene: TRBD2
abundance: .
CDR3nt: TGTGCCACCAGCTTAGGACTAGCGGGACTCGATGAGCAGTTCTTC
CDR3aa: CATSLGLAGLDEQFF